This T cell receptor beta chain was obtained from a study of blood T cells in healthy people across ages. Study-level results: Age advanced and TCR beta diversity per million T cells fell, roughly linearly. The study found more naive CD4+ cells and higher diversity in long-lived than aged donors. Strong correlation existed between TCR beta diversity and naive T cell percentage. It was not possible, with unsorted PBMCs, to conclusively compare naive and antigen-experienced cells.

Comments on this clonotype: Antigen unknown. A much larger clone differs by one base, so this may be a read error.

Looked up from germline, CDR1 is SEHNR and CDR2 is FQNEAQ (reference sequence). This CDR3 region has 16 residues. After removal of 1 base from V and 13 bases from J, the junction contained 15 bases not matched to a gene. Primers used in a second PCR of about 6 to 11 cycles were a sample-barcoded 5' primer and a J-beta primer mix. Using its own MiXCR run on the 5' RACE reads, TCRdb lists one record per CDR3 protein. The repertoire consists of 850,000 or so distinct CDR3 sequences, with less than 35% occurring once and the leading ten covering roughly 17%. The TCR sequence derives from a woman at least 80 years old in good health. The material sequenced was blood. This chain links TRBV7-9 with TRBJ2-1; 8 nucleotides agree with TRBD2. Written as DNA, the CDR3 is TGTGCCAGCAGCTTAGGGCCAGCGGGGGTCCAAGAGACCCAGTTCTTC. It specifies CASSLGPAGVQETQFF.